This T cell receptor beta chain is from a study of cytotoxic CD8 clonotypes in ibrutinib-treated CLL. Study-wide background: Within the patient group, some 11 were relapsed/refractory and fewer than 16 treatment-naive, and around 17 were IGHV unmutated. Sequencing produced an average of roughly 270,000 productive templates and 94,082 productive rearrangements per sample.

The V and J ends lost 2 bases and 4 bases respectively, with 12 bases between them. Germline V gene lookup returns CDR1 MRHNA and CDR2 SNTAGT. This CDR3 comprises 14 residues. Comments on this clone: Its antigen is not identified.

Study results and limitations: A rise in clonality was seen at ibrutinib response, and a fall back toward baseline was seen at progression. Patients had baseline clonality above age-matched healthy donors, and this clonality moved with circulating CD8+ T-cell counts.

The protocol was immunoSEQ multiplex PCR, while the TCRdb copy is restricted to in-frame clones and leaves out a portion. The table shows approximately 100,000 clones, with approximately 80% occurring only once. The receptor was isolated from a human donor with chronic lymphocytic leukemia. The chain has TRBV6-4 and TRBJ2-7; possibly TRBD1 for D (6 bases). The source material was PBMCs, sampled after 12 months of ibrutinib treatment. The CDR3 sequence: CASSDIGQLYEQYF. DNA for the CDR3: TGTGCCAGCAGTGACATCGGACAGCTATACGAGCAGTACTTC.